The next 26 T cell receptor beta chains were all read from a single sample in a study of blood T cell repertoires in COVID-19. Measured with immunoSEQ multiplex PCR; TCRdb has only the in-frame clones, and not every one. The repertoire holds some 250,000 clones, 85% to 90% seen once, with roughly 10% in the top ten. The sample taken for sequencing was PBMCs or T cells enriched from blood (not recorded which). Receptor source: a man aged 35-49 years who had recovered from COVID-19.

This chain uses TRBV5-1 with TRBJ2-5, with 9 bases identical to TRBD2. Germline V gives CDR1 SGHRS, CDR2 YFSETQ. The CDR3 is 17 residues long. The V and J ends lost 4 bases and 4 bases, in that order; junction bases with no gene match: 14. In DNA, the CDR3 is TGCGCCAGCAGCCCGGGCAGTAGCGGGAGTTCGCGAGAGACCCAGTACTTC. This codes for CASSPGSSGSSRETQYF.

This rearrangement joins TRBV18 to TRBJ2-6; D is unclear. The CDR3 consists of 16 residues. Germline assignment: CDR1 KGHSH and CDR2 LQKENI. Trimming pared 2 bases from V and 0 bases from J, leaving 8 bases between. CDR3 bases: TGTGCCAGCTCACCATTAGAGAGCTCTGGGGCCAACGTCCTGACTTTC. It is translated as CASSPLESSGANVLTF.

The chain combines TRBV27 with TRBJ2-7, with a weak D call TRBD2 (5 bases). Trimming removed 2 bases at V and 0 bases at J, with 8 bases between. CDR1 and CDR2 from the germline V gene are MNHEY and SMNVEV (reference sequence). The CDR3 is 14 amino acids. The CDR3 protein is CASSLGSFSYEQYF. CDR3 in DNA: TGTGCCAGCAGTTTAGGGAGCTTCTCCTACGAGCAGTACTTC.

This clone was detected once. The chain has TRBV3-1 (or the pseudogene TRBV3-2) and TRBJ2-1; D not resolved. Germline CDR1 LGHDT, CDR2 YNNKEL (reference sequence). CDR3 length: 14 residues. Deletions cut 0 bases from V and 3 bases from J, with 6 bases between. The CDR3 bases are TGTGCCAGCAGCCAAGACTATAGCTACAATGAGCAGTTCTTC. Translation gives CASSQDYSYNEQFF.

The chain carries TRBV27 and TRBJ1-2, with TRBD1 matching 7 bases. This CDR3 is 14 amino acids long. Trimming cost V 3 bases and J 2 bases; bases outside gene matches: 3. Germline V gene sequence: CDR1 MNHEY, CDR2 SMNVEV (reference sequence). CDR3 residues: CASSFSTGNYGYTF. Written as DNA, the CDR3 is TGTGCCAGCAGTTTTTCGACAGGGAACTATGGCTACACCTTC.

CDR3 sequence: CASSLWVVGSPQTGDPDTQYF. The CDR3 nucleotides are TGTGCCAGCAGTTTATGGGTAGTCGGTTCCCCGCAGACAGGTGACCCAGATACGCAGTATTTT. The V call is TRBV28, the J call TRBJ2-3, with D possibly TRBD1 on 6 matching bases. V lost 0 bases and J 4 bases, leaving 29 bases between the germline ends. Germline V gene sequence: CDR1 MDHEN, CDR2 SYDVKM. This CDR3 comprises 21 residues.

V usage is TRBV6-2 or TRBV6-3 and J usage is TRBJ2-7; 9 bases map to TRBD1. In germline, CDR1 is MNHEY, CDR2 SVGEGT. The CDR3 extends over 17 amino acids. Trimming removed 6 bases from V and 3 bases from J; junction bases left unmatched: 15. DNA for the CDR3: TGTGCCAGCAGCCAGCACTCCCCTTGGGACAGGGTCTACGAGCAGTACTTC. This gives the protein CASSQHSPWDRVYEQYF.

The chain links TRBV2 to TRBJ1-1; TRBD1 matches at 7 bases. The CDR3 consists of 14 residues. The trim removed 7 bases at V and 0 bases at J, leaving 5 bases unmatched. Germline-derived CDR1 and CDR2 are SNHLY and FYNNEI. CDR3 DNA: TGTGCCAGCAAACCGACAGGGATGAACACTGAAGCTTTCTTT. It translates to CASKPTGMNTEAFF.

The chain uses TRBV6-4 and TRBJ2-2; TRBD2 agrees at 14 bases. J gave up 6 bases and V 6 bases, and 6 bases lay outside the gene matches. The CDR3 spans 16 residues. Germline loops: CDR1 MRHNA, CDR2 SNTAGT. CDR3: CASSPGLAGESGELFF. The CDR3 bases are TGTGCCAGCAGCCCGGGACTAGCGGGAGAATCCGGGGAGCTGTTTTTT.

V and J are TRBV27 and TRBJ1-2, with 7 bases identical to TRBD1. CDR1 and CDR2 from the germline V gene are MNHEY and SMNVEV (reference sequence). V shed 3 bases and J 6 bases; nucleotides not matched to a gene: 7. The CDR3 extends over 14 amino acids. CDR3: CASSFYPGTDGYTF. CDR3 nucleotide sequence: TGTGCCAGCAGTTTCTATCCCGGGACAGATGGCTACACCTTC.

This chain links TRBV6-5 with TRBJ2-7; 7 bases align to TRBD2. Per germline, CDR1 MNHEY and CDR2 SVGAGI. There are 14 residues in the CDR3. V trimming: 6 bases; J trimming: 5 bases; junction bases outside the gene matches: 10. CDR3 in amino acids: CASRGAGLVHEQYF. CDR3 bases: TGTGCCAGCAGGGGAGCGGGGCTCGTCCACGAGCAGTACTTC.

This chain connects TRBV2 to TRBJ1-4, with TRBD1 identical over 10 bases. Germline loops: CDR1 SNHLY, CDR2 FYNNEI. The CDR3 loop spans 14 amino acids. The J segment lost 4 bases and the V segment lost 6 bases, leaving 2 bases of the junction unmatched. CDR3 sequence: CASSRDRGNEKLFF. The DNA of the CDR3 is TGTGCCAGCAGCCGGGACAGGGGTAATGAAAAACTGTTTTTT.

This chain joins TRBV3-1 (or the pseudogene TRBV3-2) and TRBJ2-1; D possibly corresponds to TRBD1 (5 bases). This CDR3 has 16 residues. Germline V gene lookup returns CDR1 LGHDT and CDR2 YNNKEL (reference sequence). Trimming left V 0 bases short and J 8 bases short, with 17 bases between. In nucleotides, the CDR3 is TGTGCCAGCAGCCAAGAGGGGCTCCGACTGTGGGATGAGCAGTTCTTC. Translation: CASSQEGLRLWDEQFF.

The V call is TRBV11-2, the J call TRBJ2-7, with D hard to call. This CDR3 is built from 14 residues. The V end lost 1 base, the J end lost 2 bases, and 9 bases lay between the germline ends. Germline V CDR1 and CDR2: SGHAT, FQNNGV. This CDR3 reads CASSLVTPTYEQYF. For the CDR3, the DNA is TGTGCCAGCAGCTTAGTCACACCGACCTACGAGCAGTACTTC.

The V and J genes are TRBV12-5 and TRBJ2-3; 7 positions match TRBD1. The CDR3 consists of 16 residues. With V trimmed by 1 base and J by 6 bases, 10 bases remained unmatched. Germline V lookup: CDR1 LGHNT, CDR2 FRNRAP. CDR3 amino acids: CASGLGQGLFSDTQYF. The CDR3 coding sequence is TGTGCTAGTGGTTTGGGACAGGGCTTATTCTCGGATACGCAGTATTTT.

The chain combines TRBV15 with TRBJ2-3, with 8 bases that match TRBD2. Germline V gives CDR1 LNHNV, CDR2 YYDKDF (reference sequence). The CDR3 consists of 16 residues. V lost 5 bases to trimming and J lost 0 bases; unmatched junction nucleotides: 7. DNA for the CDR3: TGTGCCACCAGCGAGCTAGCGGGTTTTAGCACAGATACGCAGTATTTT. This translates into CATSELAGFSTDTQYF.

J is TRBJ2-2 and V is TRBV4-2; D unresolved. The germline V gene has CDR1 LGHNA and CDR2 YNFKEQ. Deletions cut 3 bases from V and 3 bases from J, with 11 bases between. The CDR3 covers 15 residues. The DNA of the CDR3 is TGTGCCAGCAGCCATTGGAGTAGAGACACCGGGGAGCTGTTTTTT. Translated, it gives CASSHWSRDTGELFF.

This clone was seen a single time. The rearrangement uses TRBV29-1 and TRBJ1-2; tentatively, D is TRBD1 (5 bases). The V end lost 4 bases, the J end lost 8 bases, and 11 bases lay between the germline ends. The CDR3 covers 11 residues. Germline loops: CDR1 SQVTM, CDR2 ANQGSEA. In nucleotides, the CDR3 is TGCAGCGTTGTGGGGGGGAAAGGCTACACCTTC. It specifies CSVVGGKGYTF.

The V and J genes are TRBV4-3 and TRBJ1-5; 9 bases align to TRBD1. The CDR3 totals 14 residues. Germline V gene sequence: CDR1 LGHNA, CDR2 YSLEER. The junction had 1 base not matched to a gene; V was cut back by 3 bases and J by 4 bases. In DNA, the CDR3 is TGCGCCAGCAGCCAGGGGACAGGGAATCAGCCCCAGCATTTT. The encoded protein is CASSQGTGNQPQHF.

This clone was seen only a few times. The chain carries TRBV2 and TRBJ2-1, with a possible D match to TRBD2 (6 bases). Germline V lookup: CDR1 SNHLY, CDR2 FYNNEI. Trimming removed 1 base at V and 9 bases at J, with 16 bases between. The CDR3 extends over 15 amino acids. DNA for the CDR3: TGTGCCAGCAGTGAAGACGGGGGACGGATCTCTGAGCAGTTCTTC. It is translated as CASSEDGGRISEQFF.

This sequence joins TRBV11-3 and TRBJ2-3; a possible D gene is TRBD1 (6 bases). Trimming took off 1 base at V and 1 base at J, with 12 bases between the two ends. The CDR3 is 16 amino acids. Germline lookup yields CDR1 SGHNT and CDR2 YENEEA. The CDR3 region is CASSLGSTGGTDTQYF. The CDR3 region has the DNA TGTGCCAGCAGCTTAGGGTCGACAGGAGGCACAGATACGCAGTATTTT. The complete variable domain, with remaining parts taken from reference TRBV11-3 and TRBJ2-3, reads EAGVVQSPRYKIIEKKQPVAFWCNPISGHNTLYWYLQNLGQGPELLIRYENEEAVDDSQLPKDRFSAERLKGVDSTLKIQPAELGDSAVYLCASSLGSTGGTDTQYFGPGTRLTVL.

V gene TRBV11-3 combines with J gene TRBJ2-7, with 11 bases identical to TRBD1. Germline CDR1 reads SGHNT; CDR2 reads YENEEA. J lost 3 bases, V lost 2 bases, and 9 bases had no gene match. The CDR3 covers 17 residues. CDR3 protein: CASSLTWTGTGGYEQYF. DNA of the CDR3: TGTGCCAGCAGCTTAACCTGGACCGGGACAGGGGGCTACGAGCAGTACTTC.

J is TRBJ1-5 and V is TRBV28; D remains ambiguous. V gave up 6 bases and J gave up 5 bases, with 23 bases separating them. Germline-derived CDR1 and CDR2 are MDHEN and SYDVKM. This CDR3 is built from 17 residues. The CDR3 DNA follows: TGTGCCAGCAGCCGGCCTAGAACGACGGGGAGGTATCAGCCCCAGCATTTT. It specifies CASSRPRTTGRYQPQHF.

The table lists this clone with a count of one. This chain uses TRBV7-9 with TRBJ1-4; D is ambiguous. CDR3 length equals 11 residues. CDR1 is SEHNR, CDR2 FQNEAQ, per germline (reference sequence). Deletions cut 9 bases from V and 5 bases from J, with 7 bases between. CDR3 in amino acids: CARSLNEKLFF. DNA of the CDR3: TGTGCCAGGAGTCTGAATGAAAAACTGTTTTTT.

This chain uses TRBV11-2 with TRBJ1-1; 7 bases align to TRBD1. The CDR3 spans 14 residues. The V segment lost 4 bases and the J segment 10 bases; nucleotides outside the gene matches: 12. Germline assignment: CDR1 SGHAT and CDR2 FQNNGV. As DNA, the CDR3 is TGTGCCAGCAGCTCGACAGGGAATAACCGAGGAGCTTTCTTT. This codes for CASSSTGNNRGAFF.

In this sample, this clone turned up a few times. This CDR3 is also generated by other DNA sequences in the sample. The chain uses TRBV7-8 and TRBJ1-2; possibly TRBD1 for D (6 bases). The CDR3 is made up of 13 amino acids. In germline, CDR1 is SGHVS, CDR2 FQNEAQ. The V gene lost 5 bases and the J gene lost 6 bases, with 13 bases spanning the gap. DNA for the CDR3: TGTGCCAGCAGCCGGTTATCAGGGGATGGCTACACCTTC. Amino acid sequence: CASSRLSGDGYTF.